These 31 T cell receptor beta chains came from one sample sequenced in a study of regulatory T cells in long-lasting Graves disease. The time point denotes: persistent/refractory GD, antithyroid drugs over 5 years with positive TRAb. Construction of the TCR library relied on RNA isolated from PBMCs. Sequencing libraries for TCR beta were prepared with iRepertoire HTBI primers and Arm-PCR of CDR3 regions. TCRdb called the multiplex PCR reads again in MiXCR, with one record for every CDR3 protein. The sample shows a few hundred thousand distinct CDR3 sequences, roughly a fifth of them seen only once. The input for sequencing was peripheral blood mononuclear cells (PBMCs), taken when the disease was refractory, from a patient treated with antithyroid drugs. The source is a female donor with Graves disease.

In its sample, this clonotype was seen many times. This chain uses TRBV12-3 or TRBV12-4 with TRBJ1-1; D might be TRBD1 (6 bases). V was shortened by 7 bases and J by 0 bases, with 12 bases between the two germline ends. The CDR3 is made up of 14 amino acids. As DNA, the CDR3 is TGTGCCAGCACCGCGGGACACCTGAACACTGAAGCTTTCTTT. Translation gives CASTAGHLNTEAFF.

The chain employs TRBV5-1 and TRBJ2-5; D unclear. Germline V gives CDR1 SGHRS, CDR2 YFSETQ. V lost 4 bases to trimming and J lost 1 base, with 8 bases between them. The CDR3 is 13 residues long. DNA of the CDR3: TGCGCCAGCAGCCAGCAGATCCAAGAGACCCAGTACTTC. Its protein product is CASSQQIQETQYF. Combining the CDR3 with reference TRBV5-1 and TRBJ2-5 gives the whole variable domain KAGVTQTPRYLIKTRGQQVTLSCSPISGHRSVSWYQQTPGQGLQFLFEYFSETQRNKGNFPGRFSGRQFSNSRSEMNVSTLELGDSALYLCASSQQIQETQYFGPGTRLLVL.

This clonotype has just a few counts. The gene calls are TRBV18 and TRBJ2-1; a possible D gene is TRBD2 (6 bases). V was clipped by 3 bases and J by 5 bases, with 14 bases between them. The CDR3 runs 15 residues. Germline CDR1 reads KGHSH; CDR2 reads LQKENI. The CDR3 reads CASSPEGLLNNEQFF. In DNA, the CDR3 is TGTGCCAGCTCACCGGAGGGACTTCTAAACAATGAGCAGTTCTTC.

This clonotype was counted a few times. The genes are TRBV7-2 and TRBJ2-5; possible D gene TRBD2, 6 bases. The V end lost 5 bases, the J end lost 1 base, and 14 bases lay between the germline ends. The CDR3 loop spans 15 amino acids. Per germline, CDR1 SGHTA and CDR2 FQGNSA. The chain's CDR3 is CASSPVLGGQETQYF. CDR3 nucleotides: TGTGCCAGCAGCCCAGTGTTGGGGGGCCAAGAGACCCAGTACTTC.

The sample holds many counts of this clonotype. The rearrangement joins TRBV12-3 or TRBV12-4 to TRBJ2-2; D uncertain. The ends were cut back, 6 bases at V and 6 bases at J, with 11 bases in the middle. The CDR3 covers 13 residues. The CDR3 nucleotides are TGTGCCAGCAGCTTGATTCGGCCCGGGGAGCTGTTTTTT. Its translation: CASSLIRPGELFF.

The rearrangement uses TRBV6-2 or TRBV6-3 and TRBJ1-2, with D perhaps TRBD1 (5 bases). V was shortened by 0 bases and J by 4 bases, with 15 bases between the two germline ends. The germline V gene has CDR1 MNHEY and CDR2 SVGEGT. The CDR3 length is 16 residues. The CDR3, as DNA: TGTGCCAGCAGTTACTCAGGCGGGGCCACCTTCTATGGCTACACCTTC. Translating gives CASSYSGGATFYGYTF.

The CDR3 is CASSHVTGGAKNEQYF. DNA of the CDR3: TGCGCCAGCAGCCACGTAACAGGGGGCGCGAAGAACGAGCAGTACTTC. The chain employs TRBV4-1 and TRBJ2-7; 9 bases match TRBD1. The trim removed 3 bases at V and 5 bases at J, leaving 11 bases unmatched. The CDR3 extends over 16 amino acids. Germline-derived CDR1 and CDR2 are MGHRA and YSYEKL.

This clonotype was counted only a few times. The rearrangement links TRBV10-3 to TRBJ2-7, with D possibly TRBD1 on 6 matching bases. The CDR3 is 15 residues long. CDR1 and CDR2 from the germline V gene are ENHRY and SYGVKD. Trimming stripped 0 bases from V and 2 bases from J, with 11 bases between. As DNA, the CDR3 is TGTGCCATCAGTGAGTCGAGGGGGTCCCCCTACGAGCAGTACTTC. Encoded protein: CAISESRGSPYEQYF.

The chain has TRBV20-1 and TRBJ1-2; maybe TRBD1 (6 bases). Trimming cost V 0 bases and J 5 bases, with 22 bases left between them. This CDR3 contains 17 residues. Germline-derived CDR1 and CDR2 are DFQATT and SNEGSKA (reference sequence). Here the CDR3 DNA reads TGCAGTGCTAGAGAGGGCCAGGGGCCCCTCTCACGGTATGGCTACACCTTC. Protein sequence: CSAREGQGPLSRYGYTF.

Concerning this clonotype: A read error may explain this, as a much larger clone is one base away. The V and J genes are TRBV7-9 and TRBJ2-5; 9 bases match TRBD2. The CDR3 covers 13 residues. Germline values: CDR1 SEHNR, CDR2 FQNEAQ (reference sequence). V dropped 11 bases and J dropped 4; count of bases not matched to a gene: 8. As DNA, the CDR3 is TGTGCCTTGGCGGGAGGGCCAGCAGAGACCCAGTACTTC. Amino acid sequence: CALAGGPAETQYF.

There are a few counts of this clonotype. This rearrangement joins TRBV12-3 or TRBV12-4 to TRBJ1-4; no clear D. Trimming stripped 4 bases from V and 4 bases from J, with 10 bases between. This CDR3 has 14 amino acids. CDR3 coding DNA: TGTGCCAGCAGTTCTGGAAGAGGTAATGAAAAACTGTTTTTT. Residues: CASSSGRGNEKLFF.

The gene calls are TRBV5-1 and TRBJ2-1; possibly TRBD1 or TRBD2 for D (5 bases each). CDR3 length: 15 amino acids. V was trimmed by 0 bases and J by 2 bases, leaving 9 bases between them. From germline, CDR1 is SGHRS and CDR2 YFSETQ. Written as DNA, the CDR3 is TGCGCCAGCAGCTTGGAGGTGGGGGCCTACAATGAGCAGTTCTTC. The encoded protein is CASSLEVGAYNEQFF.

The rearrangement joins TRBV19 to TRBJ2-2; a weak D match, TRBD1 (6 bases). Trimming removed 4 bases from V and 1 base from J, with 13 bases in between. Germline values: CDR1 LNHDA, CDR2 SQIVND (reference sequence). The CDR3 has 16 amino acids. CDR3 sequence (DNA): TGTGCCAGTAGTACCTGGGGCAGGGGGAACACCGGGGAGCTGTTTTTT. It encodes CASSTWGRGNTGELFF.

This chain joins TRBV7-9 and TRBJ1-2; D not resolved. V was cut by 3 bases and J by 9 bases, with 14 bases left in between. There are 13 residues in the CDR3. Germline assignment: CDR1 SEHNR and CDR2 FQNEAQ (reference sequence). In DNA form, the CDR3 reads TGTGCCAGCAGCTTGTCCGATATATTAAGCTACACCTTC. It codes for CASSLSDILSYTF.

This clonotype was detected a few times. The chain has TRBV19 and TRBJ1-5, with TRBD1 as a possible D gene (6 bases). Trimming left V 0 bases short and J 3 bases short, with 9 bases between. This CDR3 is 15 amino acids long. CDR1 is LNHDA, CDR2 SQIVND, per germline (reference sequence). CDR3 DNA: TGTGCCAGTAGTATAGACGGACAGAACAATCAGCCCCAGCATTTT. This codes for CASSIDGQNNQPQHF. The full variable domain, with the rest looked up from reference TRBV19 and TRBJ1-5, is DGGITQSPKYLFRKEGQNVTLSCEQNLNHDAMYWYRQDPGQGLRLIYYSQIVNDFQKGDIAEGYSVSREKKESFPLTVTSAQKNPTAFYLCASSIDGQNNQPQHFGDGTRLSIL.

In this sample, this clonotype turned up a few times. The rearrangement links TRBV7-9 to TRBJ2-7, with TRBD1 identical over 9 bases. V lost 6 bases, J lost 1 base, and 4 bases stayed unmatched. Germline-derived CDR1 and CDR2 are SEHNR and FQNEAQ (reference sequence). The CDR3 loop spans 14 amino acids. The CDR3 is CASRTQGASYEQYF. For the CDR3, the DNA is TGTGCCAGCAGAACACAGGGGGCTTCCTACGAGCAGTACTTC.

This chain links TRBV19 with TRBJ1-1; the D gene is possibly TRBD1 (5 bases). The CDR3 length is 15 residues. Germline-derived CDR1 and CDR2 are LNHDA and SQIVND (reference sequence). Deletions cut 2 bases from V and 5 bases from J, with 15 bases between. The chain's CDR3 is CASSIWGSGGTEAFF. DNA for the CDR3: TGTGCCAGTAGTATATGGGGCAGCGGGGGAACTGAAGCTTTCTTT.

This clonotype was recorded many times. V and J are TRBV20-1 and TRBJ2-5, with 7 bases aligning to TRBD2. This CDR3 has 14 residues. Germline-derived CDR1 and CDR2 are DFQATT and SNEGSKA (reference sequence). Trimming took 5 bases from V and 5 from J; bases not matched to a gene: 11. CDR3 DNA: TGCAGTGCTCCATTATTAGCGGGTGGCGAGACCCAGTACTTC. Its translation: CSAPLLAGGETQYF.

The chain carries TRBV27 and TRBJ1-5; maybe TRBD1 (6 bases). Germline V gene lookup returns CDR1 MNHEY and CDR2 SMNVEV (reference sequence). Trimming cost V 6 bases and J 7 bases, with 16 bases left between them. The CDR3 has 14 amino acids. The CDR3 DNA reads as TGTGCCAGCAGCTTGGGGGCCGTCGGCCAGCCCCAGCATTTT. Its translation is CASSLGAVGQPQHF.

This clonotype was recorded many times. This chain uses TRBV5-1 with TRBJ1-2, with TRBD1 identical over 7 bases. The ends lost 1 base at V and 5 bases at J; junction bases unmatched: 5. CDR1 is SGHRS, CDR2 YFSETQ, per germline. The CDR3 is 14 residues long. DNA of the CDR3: TGCGCCAGCAGCTTGTCCGGGACAGCGTATGGCTACACCTTC. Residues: CASSLSGTAYGYTF.

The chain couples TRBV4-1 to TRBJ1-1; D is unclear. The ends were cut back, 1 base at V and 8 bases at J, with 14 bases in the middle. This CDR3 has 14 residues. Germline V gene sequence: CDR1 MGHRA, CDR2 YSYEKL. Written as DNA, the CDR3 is TGCGCCAGCAGCCAAGGGGTAGGGCGACGGGAAGCTTTCTTT. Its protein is CASSQGVGRREAFF.

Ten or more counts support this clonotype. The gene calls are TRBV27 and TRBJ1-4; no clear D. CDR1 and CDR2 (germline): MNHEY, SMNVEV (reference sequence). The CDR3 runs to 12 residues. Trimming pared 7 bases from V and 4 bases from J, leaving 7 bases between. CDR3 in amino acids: CASKQFNEKLFF. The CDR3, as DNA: TGTGCCAGCAAACAGTTTAATGAAAAACTGTTTTTT.

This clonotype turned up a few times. CDR3 bases: TGTGCCAGCAGTCCGGGATTTAGGTACGAGCAGTACTTC. Translated: CASSPGFRYEQYF. The rearrangement uses TRBV6-1 and TRBJ2-7, with TRBD2 as a possible D gene (5 bases). The V and J ends lost 5 bases and 4 bases respectively, with 12 bases between them. This CDR3 is 13 amino acids long. Germline V gives CDR1 MNHNS, CDR2 SASEGT.

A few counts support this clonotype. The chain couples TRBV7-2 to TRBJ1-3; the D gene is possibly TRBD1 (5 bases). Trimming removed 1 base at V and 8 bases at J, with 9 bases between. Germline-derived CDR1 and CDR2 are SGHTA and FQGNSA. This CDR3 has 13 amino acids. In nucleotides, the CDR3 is TGTGCCAGCAGCTTAGATGCCAGGGACACCATATATTTT. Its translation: CASSLDARDTIYF.

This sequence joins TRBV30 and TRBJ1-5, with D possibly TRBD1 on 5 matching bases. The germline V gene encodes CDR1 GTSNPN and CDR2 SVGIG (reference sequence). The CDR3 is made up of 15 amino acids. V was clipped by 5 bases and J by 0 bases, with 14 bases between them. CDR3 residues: CAWQGVRGSNQPQHF. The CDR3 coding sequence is TGTGCCTGGCAAGGGGTGAGGGGTAGCAATCAGCCCCAGCATTTT. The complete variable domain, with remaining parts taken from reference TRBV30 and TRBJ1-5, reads SQTIHQWPATLVQPVGSPLSLECTVEGTSNPNLYWYRQAAGRGLQLLFYSVGIGQISSEVPQNLSASRPQDRQFILSSKKLLLSDSGFYLCAWQGVRGSNQPQHFGDGTRLSIL.

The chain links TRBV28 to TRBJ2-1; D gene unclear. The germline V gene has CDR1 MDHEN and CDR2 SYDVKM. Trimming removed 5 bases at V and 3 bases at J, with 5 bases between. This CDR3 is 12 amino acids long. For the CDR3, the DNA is TGTGCCAGCAGTGGCGGCTACAATGAGCAGTTCTTC. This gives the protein CASSGGYNEQFF.

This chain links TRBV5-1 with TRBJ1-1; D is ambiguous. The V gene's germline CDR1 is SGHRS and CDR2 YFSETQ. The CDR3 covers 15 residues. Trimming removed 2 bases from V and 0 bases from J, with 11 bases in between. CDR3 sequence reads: CASSLTNSMNTEAFF. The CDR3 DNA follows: TGCGCCAGCAGCTTAACTAACAGCATGAACACTGAAGCTTTCTTT.

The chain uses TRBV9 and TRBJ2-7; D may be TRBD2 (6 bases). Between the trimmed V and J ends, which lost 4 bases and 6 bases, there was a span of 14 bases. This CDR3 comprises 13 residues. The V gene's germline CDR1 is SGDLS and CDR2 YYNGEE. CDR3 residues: CASSYLPGSEQYF. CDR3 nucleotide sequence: TGTGCCAGCAGCTATCTCCCCGGGAGCGAGCAGTACTTC.

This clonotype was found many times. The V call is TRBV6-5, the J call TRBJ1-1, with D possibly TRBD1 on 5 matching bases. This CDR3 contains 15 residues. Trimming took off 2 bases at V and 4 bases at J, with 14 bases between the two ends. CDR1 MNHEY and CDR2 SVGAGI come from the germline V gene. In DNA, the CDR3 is TGTGCCAGCAGTTACGGCAGCTTTCAGGGCACTGAAGCTTTCTTT. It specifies CASSYGSFQGTEAFF.

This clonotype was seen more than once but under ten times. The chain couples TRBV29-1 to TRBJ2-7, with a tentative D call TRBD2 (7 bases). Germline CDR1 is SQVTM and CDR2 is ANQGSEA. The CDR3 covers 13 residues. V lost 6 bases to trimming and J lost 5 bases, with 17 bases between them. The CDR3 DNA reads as TGCAGCGTCCGAGGGGGGGGTAGCAACGAGCAGTACTTC. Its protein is CSVRGGGSNEQYF.

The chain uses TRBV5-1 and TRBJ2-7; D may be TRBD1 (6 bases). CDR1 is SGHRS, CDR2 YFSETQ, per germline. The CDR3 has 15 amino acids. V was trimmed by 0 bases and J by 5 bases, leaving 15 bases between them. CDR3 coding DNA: TGCGCCAGCAGCTTGGAGCTGGGGGCTGTCGACGAGCAGTACTTC. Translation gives CASSLELGAVDEQYF. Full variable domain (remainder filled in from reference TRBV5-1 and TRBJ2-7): KAGVTQTPRYLIKTRGQQVTLSCSPISGHRSVSWYQQTPGQGLQFLFEYFSETQRNKGNFPGRFSGRQFSNSRSEMNVSTLELGDSALYLCASSLELGAVDEQYFGPGTRLTVT.